A single sample gave rise to the 14 T cell receptor beta chains below, sequenced in a study of cytomegalovirus exposure and HLA in healthy donors. Use of 60 Vbeta and 13 Jbeta primers characterized the PCR. Clones were read by immunoSEQ multiplex PCR, and TCRdb kept only the in-frame ones, dropping some. Among about 160,000 clones listed, around three quarters were seen once. The specimen was PBMCs. These receptors originate from a man aged 35 to 55 in good health and CMV-seronegative.

The genes are TRBV19 and TRBJ2-5, with a weak D call TRBD2 (6 bases). Trimming shortened V by 8 bases and J by 3 bases, and 13 bases separated the two germline ends. The CDR3 is 13 residues long. Germline CDR1 is LNHDA and CDR2 is SQIVND (reference sequence). This CDR3 is CASGGDQEETQYF. CDR3 coding DNA: TGTGCCAGTGGAGGGGACCAAGAAGAGACCCAGTACTTC. The complete variable domain, with remaining parts taken from reference TRBV19 and TRBJ2-5, reads DGGITQSPKYLFRKEGQNVTLSCEQNLNHDAMYWYRQDPGQGLRLIYYSQIVNDFQKGDIAEGYSVSREKKESFPLTVTSAQKNPTAFYLCASGGDQEETQYFGPGTRLLVL.

The chain recombines TRBV6-1 with TRBJ1-1, with TRBD1 matching 10 bases. In germline, CDR1 is MNHNS, CDR2 SASEGT. The CDR3 runs 13 residues. Germline trimming cut 4 bases from V and 5 bases from J; bases unmatched to any gene: 1. The CDR3 spells CASSGTGGTEAFF. In nucleotides, the CDR3 is TGTGCCAGCAGTGGGACAGGGGGGACTGAAGCTTTCTTT.

The chain carries TRBV6-6 and TRBJ1-2; a weak D match, TRBD1 (5 bases). There are 13 residues in the CDR3. Germline V gene data show CDR1 as MNHNY and CDR2 as SVGAGI (reference sequence). Trimming took off 6 bases at V and 4 bases at J, with 12 bases between the two ends. CDR3 bases: TGTGCCAGCAGACCCCAGGGTGCCTATGGCTACACCTTC. This codes for CASRPQGAYGYTF.

The chain is built from TRBV29-1 and TRBJ2-7; 10 nucleotides line up with TRBD2. Germline V gene sequence: CDR1 SQVTM, CDR2 ANQGSEA. V lost 5 bases and J lost 3; bases outside the gene matches: 7. The CDR3 runs 14 residues. The CDR3, as DNA: TGCAGCGTTATCCTAGCGGGAGCTTTCTACGAGCAGTACTTC. It translates to CSVILAGAFYEQYF.

V gene TRBV5-6 combines with J gene TRBJ2-3; 9 nucleotides agree with TRBD2. CDR1 and CDR2 (germline): SGHDT, YYEEEE. The ends lost 2 bases at V and 3 bases at J; junction bases unmatched: 4. The CDR3 loop spans 15 amino acids. The CDR3 DNA reads TGTGCCAGCAGCTTTGGCGGGAGGGCTACAGATACGCAGTATTTT. Its translation: CASSFGGRATDTQYF.

The chain uses TRBV6-6 and TRBJ2-5; tentative D call: TRBD2 (6 bases). Per the germline V gene, CDR1 is MNHNY and CDR2 is SVGAGI (reference sequence). V lost 5 bases and J lost 2, with 15 bases in between. The CDR3 extends over 15 amino acids. The CDR3 region has the DNA TGTGCCAGCAGTGAGGTGGGACTTAGACAAGAGACCCAGTACTTC. It is translated as CASSEVGLRQETQYF.

CDR3 in amino acids: CAIRGEAGGLNTEAFF. Written as DNA, the CDR3 is TGTGCCATCAGAGGGGAGGCAGGGGGACTCAACACTGAAGCTTTCTTT. The chain links TRBV10-3 to TRBJ1-1, with 7 bases fitting TRBD1. V lost 6 bases and J lost 2; bases outside the gene matches: 12. This CDR3 contains 16 residues. The germline V gene encodes CDR1 ENHRY and CDR2 SYGVKD.

V and J are TRBV7-9 and TRBJ1-1; D is unresolved. The length of the CDR3 is 14 residues. V shed 4 bases and J shed 4 bases, with 13 bases lying between them. CDR1 SEHNR and CDR2 FQNEAQ come from the germline V gene (reference sequence). The CDR3 region is CASSSTLGSTEAFF. CDR3 sequence (DNA): TGTGCCAGCAGCTCTACCCTAGGGAGCACTGAAGCTTTCTTT.

This chain connects TRBV29-1 to TRBJ1-2; 9 bases are a match to TRBD1. Per the germline V gene, CDR1 is SQVTM and CDR2 is ANQGSEA. The CDR3 runs to 14 residues. With V trimmed by 7 bases and J by 8 bases, 14 bases remained unmatched. This CDR3 reads CSARGGQGMRGYTF. The CDR3 coding sequence is TGCAGCGCCCGCGGCGGACAGGGGATGCGCGGCTACACCTTC.

V usage is TRBV4-3 and J usage is TRBJ2-7, with 9 bases lining up with TRBD2. This CDR3 spans 16 amino acids. Germline lookup yields CDR1 LGHNA and CDR2 YSLEER. V lost 4 bases, J lost 4 bases, and 11 bases stayed unmatched. Here the CDR3 DNA reads TGCGCCAGCAGCCTCGGAGGGGCTAGCGGGAAGTACGAGCAGTACTTC. This sequence encodes CASSLGGASGKYEQYF.

The V call is TRBV29-1, the J call TRBJ2-2; TRBD2 matches at 9 bases. V dropped 8 bases and J dropped 2; count of bases not matched to a gene: 9. CDR3 length: 15 amino acids. The germline gives CDR1 SQVTM, CDR2 ANQGSEA. The CDR3 region is CSFLAGNVNTGELFF. DNA of the CDR3: TGCAGCTTTCTAGCGGGAAACGTAAACACCGGGGAGCTGTTTTTT.

CDR3 protein: CASSLWEGTYEQYF. For the CDR3, the DNA is TGCGCCAGCAGCTTGTGGGAGGGAACTTACGAGCAGTACTTC. The chain employs TRBV5-1 and TRBJ2-7; 7 bases are a match to TRBD2. Per germline, CDR1 SGHRS and CDR2 YFSETQ. V was clipped by 1 base and J by 4 bases; unmatched bases: 5. This CDR3 has 14 amino acids.

V is TRBV2 and J is TRBJ2-1; D perhaps matches TRBD2 (5 bases). Between the trimmed V and J ends, which lost 1 base and 7 bases, there was a span of 14 bases. CDR3 length: 15 residues. Germline CDR1 and CDR2: SNHLY and FYNNEI. In DNA form, the CDR3 reads TGTGCCAGCAGTGAAGGCGGGCCTGGGAGAAATGAGCAGTTCTTC. Its translation: CASSEGGPGRNEQFF.

DNA for the CDR3: TGTGCCAGCAGCTCCGATACTAGATTTGGCGAGCAGTACTTC. It is translated as CASSSDTRFGEQYF. The V call is TRBV13, the J call TRBJ2-7; TRBD2 is a possible D gene (5 bases). The CDR3 covers 14 residues. V lost 4 bases and J lost 6, with 16 bases in between. Germline CDR1 reads PRHDT; CDR2 reads FYEKMQ (reference sequence). The whole variable domain, remainder taken from reference TRBV13 and TRBJ2-7, is AAGVIQSPRHLIKEKRETATLKCYPIPRHDTVYWYQQGPGQDPQFLISFYEKMQSDKGSIPDRFSAQQFSDYHSELNMSSLELGDSALYFCASSSDTRFGEQYFGPGTRLTVT.